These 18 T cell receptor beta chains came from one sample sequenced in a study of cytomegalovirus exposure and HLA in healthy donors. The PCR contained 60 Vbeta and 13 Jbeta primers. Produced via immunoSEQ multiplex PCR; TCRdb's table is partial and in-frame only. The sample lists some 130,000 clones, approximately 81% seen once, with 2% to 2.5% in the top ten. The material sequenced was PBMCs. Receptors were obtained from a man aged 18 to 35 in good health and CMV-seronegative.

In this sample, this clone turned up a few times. This chain's CDR3 is CASSLTGQSFAPLHF. The CDR3 DNA is TGTGCCAGCAGCTTAACGGGACAGAGCTTTGCACCCCTCCACTTT. The chain has TRBV7-3 and TRBJ1-6, with TRBD1 identical over 7 bases. V lost 0 bases, J lost 11 bases, and 7 bases stayed unmatched. This CDR3 spans 15 amino acids. CDR1 is SGHTA, CDR2 FQGTGA, per germline.

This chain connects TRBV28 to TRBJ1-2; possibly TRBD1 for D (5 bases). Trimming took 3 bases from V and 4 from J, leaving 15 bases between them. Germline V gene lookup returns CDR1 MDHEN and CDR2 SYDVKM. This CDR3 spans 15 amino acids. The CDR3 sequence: CASSLPQQAGYGYTF. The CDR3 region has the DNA TGTGCCAGCAGTTTGCCACAACAGGCCGGCTATGGCTACACCTTC.

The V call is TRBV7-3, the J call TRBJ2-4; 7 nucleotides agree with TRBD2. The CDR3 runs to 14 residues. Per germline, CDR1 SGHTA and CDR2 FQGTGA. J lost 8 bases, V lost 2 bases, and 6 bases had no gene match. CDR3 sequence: CASSLWGAGDIQYF. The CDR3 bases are TGTGCCAGCAGCTTATGGGGCGCGGGGGACATTCAGTACTTC.

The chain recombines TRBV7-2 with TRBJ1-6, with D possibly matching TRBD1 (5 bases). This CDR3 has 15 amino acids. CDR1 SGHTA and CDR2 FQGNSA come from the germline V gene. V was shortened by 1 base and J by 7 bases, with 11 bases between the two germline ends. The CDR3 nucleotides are TGTGCCAGCAGCTTAGTCCCAGGGTCGAATTCACCCCTCCACTTT. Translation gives CASSLVPGSNSPLHF. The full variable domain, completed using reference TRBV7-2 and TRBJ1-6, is GAGVSQSPSNKVTEKGKDVELRCDPISGHTALYWYRQSLGQGLEFLIYFQGNSAPDKSGLPSDRFSAERTGGSVSTLTIQRTQQEDSAVYLCASSLVPGSNSPLHFGNGTRLTVT.

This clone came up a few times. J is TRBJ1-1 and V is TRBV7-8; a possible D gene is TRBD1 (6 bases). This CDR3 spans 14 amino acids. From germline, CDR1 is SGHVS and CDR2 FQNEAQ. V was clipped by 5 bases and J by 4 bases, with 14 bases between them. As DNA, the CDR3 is TGTGCCAGCAGCCCACAGGGTTTAGTCACTGAAGCTTTCTTT. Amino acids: CASSPQGLVTEAFF.

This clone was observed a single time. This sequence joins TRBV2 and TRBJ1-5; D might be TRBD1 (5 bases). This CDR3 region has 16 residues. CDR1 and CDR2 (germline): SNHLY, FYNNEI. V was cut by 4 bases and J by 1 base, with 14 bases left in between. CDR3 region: CASSAGRAFSNQPQHF. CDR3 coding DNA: TGTGCCAGCAGTGCCGGCAGGGCTTTCAGCAATCAGCCCCAGCATTTT.

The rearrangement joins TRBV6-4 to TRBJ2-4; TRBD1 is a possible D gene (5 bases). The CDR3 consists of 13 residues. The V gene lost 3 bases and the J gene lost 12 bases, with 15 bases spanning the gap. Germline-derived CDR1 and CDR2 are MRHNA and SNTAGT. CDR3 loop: CASSEAVGAAQYF. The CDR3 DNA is TGTGCCAGCAGTGAAGCCGTAGGGGCCGCTCAGTACTTC.

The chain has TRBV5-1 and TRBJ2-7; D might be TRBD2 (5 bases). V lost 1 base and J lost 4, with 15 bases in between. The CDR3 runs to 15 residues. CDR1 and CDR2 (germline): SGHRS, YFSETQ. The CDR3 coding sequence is TGCGCCAGCAGCTTGAAGGGAGACGGATTTTACGAGCAGTACTTC. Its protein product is CASSLKGDGFYEQYF. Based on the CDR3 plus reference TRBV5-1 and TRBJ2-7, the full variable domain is KAGVTQTPRYLIKTRGQQVTLSCSPISGHRSVSWYQQTPGQGLQFLFEYFSETQRNKGNFPGRFSGRQFSNSRSEMNVSTLELGDSALYLCASSLKGDGFYEQYFGPGTRLTVT.

The CDR3 region has the DNA TGTGCCAGCAGCTTTTTGGCGGGAGGATGGGCCAATGAGCAGTTCTTC. Translating it yields CASSFLAGGWANEQFF. The chain carries TRBV7-3 and TRBJ2-1, with 8 bases aligning to TRBD2. Per germline, CDR1 SGHTA and CDR2 FQGTGA. Losses at the gene ends were 3 bases for V and 6 bases for J; bases not matched to a gene: 10. This CDR3 is built from 16 residues.

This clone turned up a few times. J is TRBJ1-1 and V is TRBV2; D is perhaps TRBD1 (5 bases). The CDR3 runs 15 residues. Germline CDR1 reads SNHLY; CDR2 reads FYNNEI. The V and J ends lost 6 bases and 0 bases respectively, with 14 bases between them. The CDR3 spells CASRFETVLNTEAFF. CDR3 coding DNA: TGTGCCAGCAGGTTTGAGACAGTACTGAACACTGAAGCTTTCTTT.

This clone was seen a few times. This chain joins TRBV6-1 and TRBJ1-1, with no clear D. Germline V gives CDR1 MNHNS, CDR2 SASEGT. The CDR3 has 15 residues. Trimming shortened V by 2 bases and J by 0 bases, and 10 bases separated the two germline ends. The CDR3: CASSEIRSMNTEAFF. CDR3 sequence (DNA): TGTGCCAGCAGTGAAATTCGGTCCATGAACACTGAAGCTTTCTTT.

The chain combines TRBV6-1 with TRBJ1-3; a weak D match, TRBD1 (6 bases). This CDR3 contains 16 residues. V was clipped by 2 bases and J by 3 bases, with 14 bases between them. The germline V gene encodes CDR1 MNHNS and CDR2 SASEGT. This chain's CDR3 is CASSEFGRGYGNTIYF. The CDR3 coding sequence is TGTGCCAGCAGTGAATTTGGCAGGGGCTATGGAAACACCATATATTTT.

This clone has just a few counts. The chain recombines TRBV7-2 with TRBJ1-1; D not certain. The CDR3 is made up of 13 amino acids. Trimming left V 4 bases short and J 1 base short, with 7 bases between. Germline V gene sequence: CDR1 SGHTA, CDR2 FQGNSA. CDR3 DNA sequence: TGTGCCAGCAGCTCCACACGGAACACTGAAGCTTTCTTT. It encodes CASSSTRNTEAFF.

CDR3 DNA sequence: TGTGCCAGCAGCTCCCCAGGAGGGATCGCGGGTCATCAGCCCCAGCATTTT. Its protein is CASSSPGGIAGHQPQHF. The chain combines TRBV7-8 with TRBJ1-5; D gene uncertain. The germline gives CDR1 SGHVS, CDR2 FQNEAQ. The CDR3 consists of 17 residues. V was cut by 4 bases and J by 5 bases, with 21 bases left in between.

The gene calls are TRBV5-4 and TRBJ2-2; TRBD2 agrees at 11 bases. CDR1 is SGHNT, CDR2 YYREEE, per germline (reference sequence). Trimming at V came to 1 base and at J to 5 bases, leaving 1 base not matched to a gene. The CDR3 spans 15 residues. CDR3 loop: CASSLLAGGTGELFF. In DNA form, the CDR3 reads TGTGCCAGCAGCTTGCTAGCGGGGGGAACCGGGGAGCTGTTTTTT.

The CDR3 spells CASSWGTGGVIGGQFF. CDR3 nucleotide sequence: TGTGCCAGCAGTTGGGGTACAGGGGGCGTAATCGGCGGGCAGTTCTTC. This rearrangement joins TRBV27 to TRBJ2-1, with 9 bases lining up with TRBD1. The CDR3 is 16 amino acids. V shed 4 bases, J shed 12 bases, and the junction held 16 bases outside the gene matches. In germline, CDR1 is MNHEY, CDR2 SMNVEV (reference sequence).

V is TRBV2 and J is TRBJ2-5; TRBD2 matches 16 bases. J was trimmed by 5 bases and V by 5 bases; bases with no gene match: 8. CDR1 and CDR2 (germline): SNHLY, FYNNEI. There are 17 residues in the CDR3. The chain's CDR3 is CASSPGLAGGPDETQYF. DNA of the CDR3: TGTGCCAGCAGTCCGGGACTAGCGGGAGGGCCTGATGAGACCCAGTACTTC.

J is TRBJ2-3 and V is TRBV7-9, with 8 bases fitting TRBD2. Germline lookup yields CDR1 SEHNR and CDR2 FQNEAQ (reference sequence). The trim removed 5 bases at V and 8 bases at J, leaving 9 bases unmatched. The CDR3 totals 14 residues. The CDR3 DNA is TGTGCCAGCAGCGGAGAGCCTACTAGCGGTACGCAGTATTTT. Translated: CASSGEPTSGTQYF.